Listed here are 32 T cell receptor beta chains from one sample, sequenced in a study of post-analysis software for immune sequencing data. Presence of unique molecular identifiers characterized the TCR beta cDNA libraries. TCRdb ran MiXCR on the PCR reads and lists one entry per CDR3 protein. The sample lists around 160,000 distinct CDR3 sequences, around 36% occurring once. The specimen comprised blood, sampled after autologous hematopoietic stem cell transplantation. These receptors all stem from a girl aged 10 to 17 with multiple sclerosis.

This chain joins TRBV6-6 and TRBJ2-3; 10 bases are shared with TRBD2. Per the germline V gene, CDR1 is MNHNY and CDR2 is SVGAGI (reference sequence). CDR3 size: 16 residues. J lost 4 bases, V lost 4 bases, and 8 bases had no gene match. The CDR3 spells CASSFALAGGPDTQYF. For the CDR3, the DNA is TGTGCCAGCAGTTTTGCGTTAGCGGGAGGCCCAGATACGCAGTATTTT.

The sample holds a few counts of this clonotype. The chain uses TRBV21-1 and TRBJ1-5; no check of the table's D call, TRBD1, against the DNA was made. TRBV21-1 is annotated as a pseudogene. This CDR3 has 18 residues. CDR3 nucleotide sequence: TGTGCCAGCAGTCCGATTCCGCTCGGGACAGAGCTTAATCAGCCCCAGCATTTT. Translation: CASSPIPLGTELNQPQHF.

The rearrangement links TRBV20-1 to TRBJ2-7, with 8 nucleotides matching TRBD2. There are 13 residues in the CDR3. V was clipped by 6 bases and J by 0 bases; unmatched bases: 4. CDR1 and CDR2 (germline): DFQATT, SNEGSKA (reference sequence). This CDR3 reads CSAQGLDSYEQYF. CDR3 bases: TGCAGTGCCCAGGGACTAGACTCCTACGAGCAGTACTTC.

This clonotype was detected a few times. The V gene is TRBV27, the J gene TRBJ2-1; D call uncertain. Between the trimmed V and J ends, which lost 4 bases and 7 bases, there was a span of 11 bases. The germline CDR1 and CDR2 sequences are MNHEY and SMNVEV (reference sequence). The CDR3 is 13 residues long. The CDR3 bases are TGTGCCAGCAGTTGGGCTAGTCATAATGAGCAGTTCTTC. Its protein product is CASSWASHNEQFF.

The V call is TRBV5-1, the J call TRBJ1-2; D ambiguous. Germline assignment: CDR1 SGHRS and CDR2 YFSETQ. Trimming left V 0 bases short and J 7 bases short, with 13 bases between. The CDR3 runs 14 residues. The DNA of the CDR3 is TGCGCCAGCAGCTTGGCCGTTAGGACTCCTGGCTACACCTTC. Amino acids: CASSLAVRTPGYTF. Complete variable domain (other parts from reference TRBV5-1 and TRBJ1-2): KAGVTQTPRYLIKTRGQQVTLSCSPISGHRSVSWYQQTPGQGLQFLFEYFSETQRNKGNFPGRFSGRQFSNSRSEMNVSTLELGDSALYLCASSLAVRTPGYTFGSGTRLTVV.

This clonotype came up a few times. This chain joins TRBV7-9 and TRBJ2-7, with D perhaps TRBD1 or TRBD2 (6 bases each). The germline V gene encodes CDR1 SEHNR and CDR2 FQNEAQ (reference sequence). Deletions cut 5 bases from V and 3 bases from J, with 14 bases between. The CDR3 totals 14 residues. This CDR3 reads CASSGLLGGYEQYF. The CDR3 nucleotides are TGTGCCAGCAGCGGACTATTAGGGGGCTACGAGCAGTACTTC. Based on the CDR3 plus reference TRBV7-9 and TRBJ2-7, the full variable domain is DTGVSQNPRHKITKRGQNVTFRCDPISEHNRLYWYRQTLGQGPEFLTYFQNEAQLEKSRLLSDRFSAERPKGSFSTLEIQRTEQGDSAMYLCASSGLLGGYEQYFGPGTRLTVT.

With regard to this clonotype: A read error is possible here, since a much larger clone lies one base away. The rearrangement joins TRBV6-6 to TRBJ2-7; D not certain. Gene TRBJ2-4 matches the end of the DNA better, so the J call may be wrong. Per the germline V gene, CDR1 is MNHNY and CDR2 is SVGAGI (reference sequence). The CDR3 runs to 13 residues. CDR3 DNA: TGTGCCAGCAGTTACTTGCCGGTAAACATTCAGTACTTC. Its protein product is CASSYLPVNIQYF.

This clonotype was counted between two and nine times. The rearrangement uses TRBV12-3 or TRBV12-4 and TRBJ2-7; 14 nucleotides align to TRBD2. The ends lost 5 bases at V and 9 bases at J; junction bases unmatched: 9. The CDR3 loop spans 15 amino acids. The CDR3 region has the DNA TGTGCCAGCAGTCCTGGGACTAGCGGGAGTCGGGGGCAGTACTTC. It codes for CASSPGTSGSRGQYF.

The rearrangement links TRBV20-1 to TRBJ2-3; 12 bases are a match to TRBD2. Germline assignment: CDR1 DFQATT and CDR2 SNEGSKA (reference sequence). The CDR3 length is 15 residues. After removal of 6 bases from V and 3 bases from J, the junction contained 7 bases not matched to a gene. CDR3 sequence (DNA): TGCAGTGCAACACTAGCGGGAGGAACGACAGATACGCAGTATTTT. Translated, it gives CSATLAGGTTDTQYF.

The chain combines TRBV10-1 with TRBJ2-7; D tentatively fits TRBD1 or TRBD2 (6 bases each). The CDR3 runs to 15 residues. V lost 0 bases to trimming and J lost 5 bases, with 14 bases between them. The germline V gene encodes CDR1 WNHNN and CDR2 SYGVQD (reference sequence). This chain's CDR3 is CASSESIEGGHEQYF. The CDR3 region has the DNA TGCGCCAGCAGTGAGTCAATTGAGGGGGGCCACGAGCAGTACTTC.

The J gene is TRBJ2-1, the V gene TRBV5-1; 13 nucleotides align to TRBD2. Germline CDR1 SGHRS, CDR2 YFSETQ. This CDR3 comprises 16 residues. The V gene end was trimmed by 3 bases and the J gene end by 6 bases; junction bases not matched to a gene: 6. CDR3 in DNA: TGCGCCAGCAGCTGGAGGACTAGCGGGAGCCCCAATGAGCAGTTCTTC. This encodes CASSWRTSGSPNEQFF. Variable domain in full (rest from reference TRBV5-1 and TRBJ2-1): KAGVTQTPRYLIKTRGQQVTLSCSPISGHRSVSWYQQTPGQGLQFLFEYFSETQRNKGNFPGRFSGRQFSNSRSEMNVSTLELGDSALYLCASSWRTSGSPNEQFFGPGTRLTVL.

This chain uses TRBV3-1 with TRBJ1-4; D is perhaps TRBD1 (5 bases). Germline-derived CDR1 and CDR2 are LGHDT and YNNKEL (reference sequence). V was clipped by 3 bases and J by 1 base, with 9 bases between them. The CDR3 extends over 15 amino acids. The DNA for the CDR3 is TGTGCCAGCAGCCAGAGGGGCCTAACTAATGAAAAACTGTTTTTT. Its translation is CASSQRGLTNEKLFF.

This chain links TRBV7-9 with TRBJ1-1, with TRBD1 identical over 9 bases. The CDR3 extends over 14 amino acids. Germline loops: CDR1 SEHNR, CDR2 FQNEAQ (reference sequence). V shed 5 bases, J shed 0 bases, and the junction held 1 base outside the gene matches. The CDR3 here is CASSGQGLNTEAFF. The CDR3 region has the DNA TGTGCCAGCAGCGGACAGGGGCTGAACACTGAAGCTTTCTTT.

The chain uses TRBV12-3 or TRBV12-4 and TRBJ2-5; D is ambiguous. The J call could be wrong; TRBJ2-7 is a better fit for the DNA end. There are 13 residues in the CDR3. CDR3 residues: CASSSGVLSEQYF. The CDR3 DNA sequence: TGTGCCAGCAGCTCGGGCGTCCTCTCCGAGCAGTACTTC.

The CDR3 coding sequence is TGTGCCAGCAGCACCCGTCTACATCCAACTAATGAAAAACTGTTTTTT. As protein: CASSTRLHPTNEKLFF. This chain connects TRBV7-8 to TRBJ1-4; D gene ambiguous. Germline assignment: CDR1 SGHVS and CDR2 FQNEAQ. This CDR3 has 16 residues. V lost 5 bases to trimming and J lost 0 bases, with 13 bases between them.

This clonotype was counted only a few times. The chain employs TRBV18 and TRBJ2-7; TRBD2 matches 9 bases. J was trimmed by 2 bases and V by 1 base; bases with no gene match: 9. This CDR3 has 17 residues. CDR1 is KGHSH and CDR2 is LQKENI in the germline V gene. CDR3 coding DNA: TGTGCCAGCTCACCACTGAGTTCTAGCGGGATAGCCTACGAGCAGTACTTC. The encoded protein is CASSPLSSSGIAYEQYF.

This CDR3 is CASSTGTSGGETQYF. The CDR3 DNA is TGTGCCAGTAGTACCGGGACTAGCGGAGGGGAGACCCAGTACTTC. The J gene is TRBJ2-5, the V gene TRBV19; TRBD2 matches at 11 bases. Germline V gene lookup returns CDR1 LNHDA and CDR2 SQIVND (reference sequence). This CDR3 contains 15 residues. The V segment lost 4 bases and the J segment 5 bases; nucleotides outside the gene matches: 6. Full variable domain (rest looked up from reference TRBV19 and TRBJ2-5): DGGITQSPKYLFRKEGQNVTLSCEQNLNHDAMYWYRQDPGQGLRLIYYSQIVNDFQKGDIAEGYSVSREKKESFPLTVTSAQKNPTAFYLCASSTGTSGGETQYFGPGTRLLVL.

The chain has TRBV15 and TRBJ2-1; 8 nucleotides align to TRBD1. The length of the CDR3 is 17 residues. The V segment lost 10 bases and the J segment 1 base; nucleotides outside the gene matches: 15. The germline CDR1 and CDR2 sequences are LNHNV and YYDKDF (reference sequence). In nucleotides, the CDR3 is TGTGCCAGCTCACCCTATCTAGGACAGGGATCCTACAATGAGCAGTTCTTC. Translated: CASSPYLGQGSYNEQFF.

This clonotype has more than one count but fewer than ten. This rearrangement joins TRBV5-1 to TRBJ2-3; the match to TRBD2 covers 9 bases. Trimming cost V 0 bases and J 5 bases; bases outside gene matches: 16. CDR3 length: 19 amino acids. CDR1 and CDR2 (germline): SGHRS, YFSETQ. The DNA of the CDR3 is TGCGCCAGCAGCTTGGACGCCGCATTAGCGGGAGCGGGTGAAGATACGCAGTATTTT. Protein sequence: CASSLDAALAGAGEDTQYF.

This chain uses TRBV27 with TRBJ2-7; a weak D match, TRBD1 (5 bases). This CDR3 has 15 residues. V lost 5 bases and J lost 5, with 19 bases in between. Per the germline V gene, CDR1 is MNHEY and CDR2 is SMNVEV (reference sequence). The chain's CDR3 is CASSLNWGPTHEQYF. In DNA, the CDR3 is TGTGCCAGCAGTCTCAACTGGGGCCCAACCCACGAGCAGTACTTC.

The rearrangement joins TRBV6-5 to TRBJ2-4; D is uncertain. The end of the DNA is better explained by TRBJ2-7, so the J call may be wrong. The V gene's germline CDR1 is MNHEY and CDR2 SVGAGI. The CDR3 sequence is 13 residues long. The CDR3 bases are TGTGCCAGATCCCGATTACGGCGCTACGAGCAGTACTTC. Protein: CARSRLRRYEQYF.

The CDR3 DNA follows: TGCAGCGTAGGGACAGGCTGGGACACTGAAGCTTTCTTT. It specifies CSVGTGWDTEAFF. The V and J genes are TRBV29-1 and TRBJ1-1, with TRBD1 matching 8 bases. The CDR3 is 13 amino acids. V dropped 6 bases and J dropped 3; count of bases not matched to a gene: 6. Per germline, CDR1 SQVTM and CDR2 ANQGSEA. The whole variable domain, filled in from reference TRBV29-1 and TRBJ1-1, reads SAVISQKPSRDICQRGTSLTIQCQVDSQVTMMFWYRQQPGQSLTLIATANQGSEATYESGFVIDKFPISRPNLTFSTLTVSNMSPEDSSIYLCSVGTGWDTEAFFGQGTRLTVV.

The V call is TRBV28, the J call TRBJ1-5; 9 bases align to TRBD1. There are 15 residues in the CDR3. The germline CDR1 and CDR2 sequences are MDHEN and SYDVKM. Trimming took 4 bases from V and 7 from J; bases not matched to a gene: 8. The CDR3 nucleotides read TGTGCCAGCAGTTCAACCGGGACAGGGTACCAGCCCCAGCATTTT. Translation: CASSSTGTGYQPQHF.

V gene TRBV15 combines with J gene TRBJ2-5; D perhaps matches TRBD1 (5 bases). Germline CDR1 LNHNV, CDR2 YYDKDF (reference sequence). V was cut by 7 bases and J by 6 bases, with 18 bases left in between. This CDR3 comprises 14 residues. CDR3 DNA sequence: TGTGCCACCAACCCCGGAAGGGGCCTCCAGACCCAGTACTTC. Translation: CATNPGRGLQTQYF.

V usage is TRBV6-5 and J usage is TRBJ2-5; D not resolved. Germline V lookup: CDR1 MNHEY, CDR2 SVGAGI. V shed 2 bases and J shed 4 bases, with 17 bases lying between them. This CDR3 contains 16 residues. CDR3 protein: CASSYAQEDRRETQYF. The CDR3 DNA is TGTGCCAGCAGTTACGCCCAGGAAGATAGGAGAGAGACCCAGTACTTC.

This clonotype was counted between two and nine times. The rearrangement uses TRBV7-2 and TRBJ1-5; D unclear. In germline, CDR1 is SGHTA, CDR2 FQGNSA. With 1 base removed from V and 2 bases from J, the gap between germline ends came to 9 bases. This CDR3 region has 15 residues. The CDR3 nucleotides are TGTGCCAGCAGCTTAGACGCGGGCGGCAATCAGCCCCAGCATTTT. The encoded protein is CASSLDAGGNQPQHF.

This clonotype was seen a few times. The V gene is TRBV28, the J gene TRBJ2-3; D gene uncertain. CDR3 size: 15 residues. The V gene's germline CDR1 is MDHEN and CDR2 SYDVKM. V was pared by 7 bases and J by 7 bases, with 21 bases between. CDR3 bases: TGTGCCAGCAACACTGACATACGGCTATTGAATACGCAGTATTTT. Amino acids: CASNTDIRLLNTQYF.

This clonotype was seen a few times. V gene TRBV15 combines with J gene TRBJ2-7; 8 nucleotides match TRBD2. The tail of the sequence fits TRBJ2-5 better, so the J call may be wrong. CDR1 LNHNV and CDR2 YYDKDF come from the germline V gene (reference sequence). The CDR3 covers 15 residues. The CDR3 region has the DNA TGTGCCACCAGCAGAGACAGCGGGAGTAGCGAGACCCAGTACTTC. The encoded protein is CATSRDSGSSETQYF.

The chain combines TRBV6-1 with TRBJ2-6, with D uncertain. Looked up from germline, CDR1 is MNHNS and CDR2 is SASEGT. This CDR3 region has 17 residues. Trimming took off 4 bases at V and 1 base at J, with 14 bases between the two ends. CDR3 nucleotides: TGTGCCAGCAGTGCACGGGCCCCGCCTTCTGGGGCCAACGTCCTGACTTTC. It translates to CASSARAPPSGANVLTF.

This chain links TRBV7-9 with TRBJ2-1; D gene ambiguous. With 3 bases removed from V and 6 bases from J, the gap between germline ends came to 6 bases. CDR1 SEHNR and CDR2 FQNEAQ come from the germline V gene (reference sequence). There are 12 residues in the CDR3. The CDR3 loop reads CASSFSGNEQFF. The CDR3 nucleotides read TGTGCCAGCAGCTTCTCGGGCAATGAGCAGTTCTTC.

Comment on this clonotype: One end of the junction varies from germline; a read error may be responsible. The V call is TRBV9, the J call TRBJ1-3; 10 nucleotides match TRBD1. CDR1 is SGDLS and CDR2 is YYNGEE in the germline V gene. The CDR3 totals 18 residues. CDR3 protein: CASSVIPGQGISGNTTYF. In nucleotides, the CDR3 is TGTGCCAGCAGCGTAATCCCGGGACAGGGGATCTCTGGAAACACCACATATTTT. Supplemented by reference TRBV9 and TRBJ1-3, the full variable domain reads DSGVTQTPKHLITATGQRVTLRCSPRSGDLSVYWYQQSLDQGLQFLIQYYNGEERAKGNILERFSAQQFPDLHSELNLSSLELGDSALYFCASSVIPGQGISGNTTYFGEGSWLTVV.

This clonotype has ten or more counts. The rearrangement joins TRBV4-2 to TRBJ2-1; a possible D gene is TRBD1 (5 bases). Germline V CDR1 and CDR2: LGHNA, YNFKEQ. Deletions cut 1 base from V and 0 bases from J, with 10 bases between. This CDR3 has 16 amino acids. The CDR3 sequence is CASSQADISSYNEQFF. The CDR3 bases are TGTGCCAGCAGCCAAGCGGACATTAGCTCCTACAATGAGCAGTTCTTC.